The 30 T cell receptor beta chains below all came from one sample that was sequenced in a study of glioma-infiltrating T cells. The iRepertoire nested amplicon-rescue multiplex PCR amplified TCR alpha and beta CDR3s from RNA. TCRdb recomputed calls from the multiplex PCR reads with MiXCR, one row per CDR3 protein. The sample holds more than 300,000 distinct CDR3 sequences, less than 50% seen once. Sequenced sample: glioma tissue, nonneoplastic brain tissue, or PBMCs (not recorded which). The receptors shown here come from a human donor with low-grade glioma or glioblastoma, undergoing nonglioma brain surgery, or in good health (not recorded which).

Only a few counts were recorded for this clonotype. The chain carries TRBV4-3 and TRBJ2-1, with 14 positions matching TRBD2. The CDR3 is 22 residues long. Germline V gene data show CDR1 as LGHNA and CDR2 as YSLEER. After removal of 4 bases from V and 1 base from J, the junction contained 18 bases not matched to a gene. The CDR3 DNA follows: TGCGCCAGCAGCCCCCGCCCCGGGACTAGCGGGAGTTTTGGTGTGTCCTACAATGAGCAGTTCTTC. It is translated as CASSPRPGTSGSFGVSYNEQFF.

With respect to this clonotype: A read error may be the cause here, since a much bigger clone is one base away. The chain joins TRBV27 to TRBJ2-7, with 8 bases that match TRBD2. CDR1 and CDR2 (germline): MNHEY, SMNVEV (reference sequence). The V and J ends lost 4 bases and 0 bases, in that order; junction bases with no gene match: 5. The CDR3 extends over 15 amino acids. The CDR3 sequence is CASSSSGSSSYEQYF. The CDR3 region has the DNA TGTGCCAGCAGTTCAAGCGGGAGTAGCTCCTACGAGCAGTACTTC.

The chain recombines TRBV4-1 with TRBJ2-3; 10 bases are shared with TRBD2. The CDR3 length is 17 residues. Germline V CDR1 and CDR2: MGHRA, YSYEKL. The V segment lost 0 bases and the J segment 5 bases; nucleotides outside the gene matches: 8. CDR3 loop: CASSQDVSSGSGDTQYF. In DNA, the CDR3 is TGCGCCAGCAGCCAAGATGTATCTAGCGGGAGTGGAGATACGCAGTATTTT.

This chain uses TRBV6-2 or TRBV6-3 with TRBJ2-1, with D unresolved. Trimming took 5 bases from V and 2 from J, leaving 13 bases between them. The V gene's germline CDR1 is MNHEY and CDR2 SVGEGT. The CDR3 runs to 15 residues. In DNA form, the CDR3 reads TGTGCCAGCAGTCTACTGACACCGACCTACAATGAGCAGTTCTTC. This translates into CASSLLTPTYNEQFF.

This clonotype was recorded a few times. The chain employs TRBV6-1 and TRBJ2-1; 7 nucleotides line up with TRBD2. J gave up 7 bases and V 4 bases, and 13 bases lay outside the gene matches. Germline V gene sequence: CDR1 MNHNS, CDR2 SASEGT. The CDR3 contains 16 residues. The CDR3 protein is CASSARPPRGKNEQFF. CDR3 bases: TGTGCCAGCAGTGCCCGCCCCCCGCGGGGGAAGAATGAGCAGTTCTTC.

This chain uses TRBV4-3 with TRBJ2-3; D ambiguous. Germline lookup yields CDR1 LGHNA and CDR2 YSLEER. The CDR3 has 16 residues. Trimming removed 5 bases from V and 0 bases from J, with 15 bases in between. As DNA, the CDR3 is TGCGCCAGCAGCGCCTACGAGGTCTCTAGCACAGATACGCAGTATTTT. As protein: CASSAYEVSSTDTQYF.

This clonotype has a handful of counts. The chain uses TRBV27 and TRBJ2-7; D may be TRBD2 (5 bases). This CDR3 contains 14 residues. Germline CDR1 is MNHEY and CDR2 is SMNVEV (reference sequence). Trimming pared 6 bases from V and 6 bases from J, leaving 18 bases between. The CDR3 sequence: CASSEAGVIGEQYF. DNA for the CDR3: TGTGCCAGCAGCGAAGCCGGGGTTATCGGCGAGCAGTACTTC.

Of note for this clonotype: A much bigger clone sits one base away, suggesting this may be a read error. The V gene is TRBV27, the J gene TRBJ2-7; TRBD2 matches at 8 bases. The CDR3 has 14 amino acids. J lost 2 bases, V lost 3 bases, and 3 bases had no gene match. Germline lookup yields CDR1 MNHEY and CDR2 SMNVEV (reference sequence). The CDR3 coding sequence is TGTGCCAGCAGTTTTACTAGCGGCGCCTACGAGCAGTACTTC. It encodes CASSFTSGAYEQYF.

This clonotype has a handful of counts. J is TRBJ1-4 and V is TRBV4-1, with D hard to call. From germline, CDR1 is MGHRA and CDR2 YSYEKL. The CDR3 has 15 residues. V was trimmed by 1 base and J by 5 bases, leaving 11 bases between them. CDR3: CASSQAVGINEKLFF. The CDR3 DNA sequence: TGCGCCAGCAGCCAAGCGGTCGGGATAAATGAAAAACTGTTTTTT.

This clonotype was detected a few times. The CDR3 region is CASSSGGLGYTF. The CDR3 DNA reads TGTGCCAGCAGTTCAGGGGGCCTCGGCTACACCTTC. The V and J genes are TRBV28 and TRBJ1-2, with 8 nucleotides matching TRBD1. Unmatched junction bases numbered 3, after V lost 4 bases and J lost 8 bases. This CDR3 comprises 12 residues. Germline-derived CDR1 and CDR2 are MDHEN and SYDVKM.

This clonotype has a handful of counts. The genes are TRBV4-2 and TRBJ1-4, with D uncertain. The V end lost 0 bases, the J end lost 4 bases, and 12 bases lay between the germline ends. The CDR3 is 16 amino acids. Per the germline V gene, CDR1 is LGHNA and CDR2 is YNFKEQ. Here the CDR3 DNA reads TGTGCCAGCAGCCAAGATTTAACAGCTAATAATGAAAAACTGTTTTTT. Translation gives CASSQDLTANNEKLFF.

Details on this clonotype: This sequence may be a read error, since a much larger clone differs from it by one base. This chain connects TRBV15 to TRBJ2-1; no firm D call. This CDR3 has 12 amino acids. Germline values: CDR1 LNHNV, CDR2 YYDKDF (reference sequence). CDR3 sequence reads: CATSRDSLEQSF. As DNA, the CDR3 is TGTGCCACCAGCAGAGATTCTTTAGAGCAGTCCTTC.

CDR3 nucleotide sequence: TGTGCCAGCAGTACAGGGGTTTACACTGAAGCTTTCTTT. It codes for CASSTGVYTEAFF. The chain links TRBV12-3 or TRBV12-4 to TRBJ1-1; 7 bases map to TRBD1. CDR3 length equals 13 residues. Germline trimming cut 5 bases from V and 3 bases from J; bases unmatched to any gene: 3.

The V and J genes are TRBV4-1 and TRBJ1-2; a weak D match, TRBD1 (6 bases). Germline V gene sequence: CDR1 MGHRA, CDR2 YSYEKL. The CDR3 totals 15 residues. Trimming took 0 bases from V and 8 from J, leaving 16 bases between them. This CDR3 is CASSQEQWDTRGYTF. CDR3 DNA: TGCGCCAGCAGCCAAGAACAGTGGGACACGAGGGGCTACACCTTC.

The table lists this clonotype with a count of one. The chain couples TRBV7-9 to TRBJ2-3; D is unclear. The CDR3 runs to 13 residues. The V end lost 7 bases, the J end lost 4 bases, and 12 bases lay between the germline ends. CDR1 is SEHNR, CDR2 FQNEAQ, per germline (reference sequence). The CDR3 DNA reads TGTGCCAGCACCGCGCCTAGGGCAGATACGCAGTATTTT. This encodes CASTAPRADTQYF.

This chain connects TRBV4-3 to TRBJ2-2, with D hard to call. The CDR3 is made up of 12 amino acids. The germline CDR1 and CDR2 sequences are LGHNA and YSLEER. V was shortened by 4 bases and J by 5 bases, with 5 bases between the two germline ends. CDR3 residues: CASSPQTGELFF. CDR3 DNA: TGCGCCAGCAGCCCGCAAACCGGGGAGCTGTTTTTT.

The rearrangement joins TRBV27 to TRBJ2-7; 7 nucleotides match TRBD2. J was trimmed by 3 bases and V by 7 bases; bases with no gene match: 12. There are 15 residues in the CDR3. Germline assignment: CDR1 MNHEY and CDR2 SMNVEV (reference sequence). CDR3 coding DNA: TGTGCCAGCAAATTGAGGGCGGGAGTTGGCTACGAGCAGTACTTC. The encoded protein is CASKLRAGVGYEQYF.

J is TRBJ2-1 and V is TRBV29-1; 7 bases map to TRBD1. V lost 5 bases, J lost 6 bases, and 7 bases stayed unmatched. Germline V CDR1 and CDR2: SQVTM, ANQGSEA. This CDR3 region has 13 residues. The CDR3 region is CSVRSTGANEQFF. Written as DNA, the CDR3 is TGCAGCGTTAGATCCACAGGGGCCAATGAGCAGTTCTTC.

This chain uses TRBV7-8 with TRBJ1-2, with D perhaps TRBD1 (6 bases). Trimming took 5 bases from V and 6 from J, leaving 16 bases between them. Germline V gene lookup returns CDR1 SGHVS and CDR2 FQNEAQ. This CDR3 spans 14 amino acids. The CDR3 DNA follows: TGTGCCAGCAGCGTCACAGGGAAAGGGAATGGCTACACCTTC. Protein: CASSVTGKGNGYTF.

This clonotype was found a few times. V usage is TRBV2 and J usage is TRBJ1-2, with 8 bases matching TRBD1. This CDR3 is 13 amino acids long. The germline V gene has CDR1 SNHLY and CDR2 FYNNEI. V lost 6 bases to trimming and J lost 4 bases; unmatched junction nucleotides: 4. This CDR3 reads CASRDRAIYGYTF. CDR3 nucleotide sequence: TGTGCCAGCAGGGACAGGGCAATCTATGGCTACACCTTC.

This chain links TRBV2 with TRBJ2-1; 10 nucleotides match TRBD2. J gave up 4 bases and V 2 bases, and 5 bases lay outside the gene matches. This CDR3 is built from 16 residues. Germline lookup yields CDR1 SNHLY and CDR2 FYNNEI. The CDR3, as DNA: TGTGCCAGCAGTGAATCCCCAGCGGGAGGGTACAATGAGCAGTTCTTC. As protein: CASSESPAGGYNEQFF.

A single count supports this clonotype. This may be a read error: a much more frequent sequence differs by one nucleotide. The CDR3 DNA reads as TGCAGTGCCCGTCCGGACGGCACACTTGATACGCAGTATTTT. Its translation: CSARPDGTLDTQYF. The chain combines TRBV20-1 with TRBJ2-3; D ambiguous. CDR3 length equals 14 residues. V lost 6 bases, J lost 6 bases, and 19 bases lay in between. Germline V gives CDR1 DFQATT, CDR2 SNEGSKA (reference sequence).

This clonotype turned up a few times. The chain joins TRBV4-1 to TRBJ2-3; tentatively, D is TRBD2 (5 bases). CDR1 is MGHRA and CDR2 is YSYEKL in the germline V gene. The length of the CDR3 is 17 residues. V dropped 0 bases and J dropped 5 bases, with 18 bases sitting between them. The CDR3 protein is CASSQDRRQTEEDTQYF. DNA of the CDR3: TGCGCCAGCAGCCAAGATCGGCGTCAAACGGAGGAAGATACGCAGTATTTT.

This clonotype was recorded many times. The rearrangement links TRBV28 to TRBJ1-5; 9 bases are a match to TRBD1. This CDR3 is 16 amino acids long. After removal of 2 bases from V and 3 bases from J, the junction contained 5 bases not matched to a gene. Germline V gene data show CDR1 as MDHEN and CDR2 as SYDVKM. The CDR3 DNA is TGTGCCAGCAGTTTACGGGGACAGGGTAACAATCAGCCCCAGCATTTT. Protein sequence: CASSLRGQGNNQPQHF.

This clonotype was found many times. This chain links TRBV20-1 with TRBJ1-1, with D unclear. Germline CDR1 and CDR2: DFQATT and SNEGSKA (reference sequence). V lost 7 bases, J lost 6 bases, and 12 bases lay in between. The CDR3 loop spans 11 amino acids. The CDR3 nucleotides are TGCAGTGTCCCGATTGGGGCTGAAGCTTTCTTT. Its protein product is CSVPIGAEAFF.

This clonotype was seen at least ten times. The chain combines TRBV20-1 with TRBJ1-2; D remains ambiguous. V was pared by 8 bases and J by 2 bases, with 9 bases between. The CDR3 runs 11 residues. The germline gives CDR1 DFQATT, CDR2 SNEGSKA (reference sequence). In DNA, the CDR3 is TGCAGTTCAGTCGTGAACTATGGCTACACCTTC. Translated, it gives CSSVVNYGYTF.

This clonotype came up a few times. V and J are TRBV11-1 and TRBJ2-1, with TRBD2 identical over 13 bases. In germline, CDR1 is SGHAT, CDR2 FQDESV (reference sequence). The V segment lost 5 bases and the J segment 15 bases; nucleotides outside the gene matches: 13. CDR3 length: 15 amino acids. The CDR3, as DNA: TGTGCCAGCAGCCCTTCCGGGACTAGCGGGGAAGCAGTGTTCTTC. It is translated as CASSPSGTSGEAVFF.

A note on this clonotype: A read error is possible here, since a much larger clone lies one base away. The chain recombines TRBV3-1 with TRBJ1-3; 7 bases line up with TRBD1. Germline CDR1 is LGHDT and CDR2 is YNNKEL (reference sequence). The CDR3 contains 14 residues. V trimming: 3 bases; J trimming: 10 bases; junction bases outside the gene matches: 9. The CDR3 spells CASSQRDRAKTIYF. The CDR3 DNA follows: TGTGCCAGCAGCCAGCGCGACAGGGCGAAAACCATATATTTT.

V usage is TRBV20-1 and J usage is TRBJ1-5, with D maybe TRBD1 (5 bases). V lost 6 bases and J 4 bases, leaving 16 bases between the germline ends. CDR3 length: 14 amino acids. Germline loops: CDR1 DFQATT, CDR2 SNEGSKA (reference sequence). The DNA for the CDR3 is TGCAGTGCCCGCGTCGGGGCACTTAATCAGCCCCAGCATTTT. Translated: CSARVGALNQPQHF.

This clonotype was seen a few times. The chain recombines TRBV6-2 or TRBV6-3 with TRBJ1-1; TRBD1 is a possible D gene (5 bases). Trimming removed 6 bases at V and 7 bases at J, with 21 bases between. Germline V gene data show CDR1 as MNHEY and CDR2 as SVGEGT. This CDR3 contains 15 residues. The CDR3 DNA reads TGTGCCAGCAGGCCCCGGGACCACTCTTTTGGTGAAGCTTTCTTT. Its protein product is CASRPRDHSFGEAFF.